This T cell receptor beta chain was profiled in a study of blood T cell repertoires in COVID-19 (dated by TCRdb to the early 2020s). Study-level background: The collaborator samples originated in the United States, Italy and Spain and spanned the acute and convalescent phases of COVID-19. A de-identified subject ID, COVID-19 status, age in years and sex were almost always included in the sample metadata. HLA class I and class II types, where available, came from metadata supplied by the sample provider rather than from assay-based typing. The material from the prospective study consisted of cDNA or gDNA derived from T cells, B-cell-depleted T cells, or PBMCs. The samples were drawn from two sources: the first 160 participants of the ongoing ImmuneRACE study, and 1,254 subjects contributed by 6 global collaborators. Deeply sampled blood TCRbeta repertoires from subjects exposed to, actively infected with, or recovered from COVID-19 were included in the dataset. A freely available public database, intended as a resource for researchers studying the immune response to SARS-CoV-2, is where the repertoires were released. Broad study findings and their caveats: The amount of clinical and demographic metadata varied by source and participant and was provided uncurated.

A note on this clone: Its antigen is still unknown. Per-base qualities were not stored, and no clone one base away is much larger.

TCRbeta CDR3 regions were amplified from genomic DNA using the immunoSEQ Assay, a bias-controlled multiplex PCR. The source study handled its data this way. The number of nucleated cells in each sample was estimated by amplification of reference gene primers within the assay. To quantify the absolute abundance of each unique TCRbeta CDR3 rearrangement, sequence reads were collapsed and filtered. For each sample, productive Simpson clonality was calculated as the square root of Simpson's diversity index across productive rearrangements. Here the immuneACCESS table is served through TCRdb, limited to in-frame sequences with V and J called. Missing clones are a known gap in these copies; in checked studies unresolved V genes cover under half, and the rest lacks a known reason. V and J calls and clone size are as listed in that table; D and trimming were resolved from the DNA. Across this sample there are 340,000 or so clones, with around 86% seen only once. The top ten clonotypes cover 1% of the sample.

Between the V and J ends, shortened by 4 bases and 6 bases respectively, the junction contains 17 bases. CDR3 length: 15 amino acids, cysteine to phenylalanine. Only CDR3 DNA is held: 45 bases, read in frame from base 1. CDR1 and CDR2 are drawn from the germline V gene (reference sequence): SGHNT, YYREEE. Whole blood was collected in K2EDTA tubes by collaborating institutions according to the institutions' own protocols. Collaborator samples were shipped for TCRbeta analysis as frozen whole blood, isolated PBMCs, or DNA extracted from either sample type. In this chain, TRBV5-4 is recombined with TRBJ2-1, with TRBD1 as a weak D call on 6 bases. Specimen: peripheral blood. The sequence derives from a man aged 50-60 years with active or convalescent COVID-19. This receptor carries the CDR3 CASSAAGANSNEQFF. The DNA sequence is TGTGCCAGCAGCGCCGCAGGGGCGAATAGCAATGAGCAGTTCTTC.